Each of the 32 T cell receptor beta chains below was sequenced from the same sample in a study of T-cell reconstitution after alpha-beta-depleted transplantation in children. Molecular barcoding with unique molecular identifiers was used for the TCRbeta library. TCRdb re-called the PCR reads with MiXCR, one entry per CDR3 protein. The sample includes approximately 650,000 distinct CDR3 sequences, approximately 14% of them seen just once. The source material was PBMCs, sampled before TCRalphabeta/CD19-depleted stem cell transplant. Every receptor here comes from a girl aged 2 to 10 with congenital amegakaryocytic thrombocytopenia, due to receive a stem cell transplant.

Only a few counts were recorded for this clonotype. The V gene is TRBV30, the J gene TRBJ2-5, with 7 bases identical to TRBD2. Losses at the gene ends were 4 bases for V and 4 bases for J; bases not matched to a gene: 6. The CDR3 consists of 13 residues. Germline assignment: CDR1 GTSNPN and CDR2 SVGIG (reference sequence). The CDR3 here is CAWTAGDVETQYF. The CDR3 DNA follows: TGTGCCTGGACGGCGGGAGATGTAGAGACCCAGTACTTC.

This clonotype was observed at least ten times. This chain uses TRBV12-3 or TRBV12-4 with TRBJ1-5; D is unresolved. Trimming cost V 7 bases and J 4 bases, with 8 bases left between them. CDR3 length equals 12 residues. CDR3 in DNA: TGTGCCAGCACCGCGTCTAATCAGCCCCAGCATTTT. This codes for CASTASNQPQHF.

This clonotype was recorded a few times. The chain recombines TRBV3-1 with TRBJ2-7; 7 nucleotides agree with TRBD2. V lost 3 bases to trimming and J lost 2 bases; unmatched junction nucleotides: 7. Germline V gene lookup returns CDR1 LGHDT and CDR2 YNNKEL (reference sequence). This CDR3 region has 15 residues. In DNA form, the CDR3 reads TGTGCCAGCAGCCAGGATTTGGGGACTACCTACGAGCAGTACTTC. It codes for CASSQDLGTTYEQYF.

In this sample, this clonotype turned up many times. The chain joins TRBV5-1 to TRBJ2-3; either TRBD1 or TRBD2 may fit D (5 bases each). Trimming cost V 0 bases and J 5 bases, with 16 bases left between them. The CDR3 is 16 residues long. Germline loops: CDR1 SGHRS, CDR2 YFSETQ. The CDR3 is CASSLGGPHGGDTQYF. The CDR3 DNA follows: TGCGCCAGCAGCTTGGGGGGACCTCATGGGGGAGATACGCAGTATTTT.

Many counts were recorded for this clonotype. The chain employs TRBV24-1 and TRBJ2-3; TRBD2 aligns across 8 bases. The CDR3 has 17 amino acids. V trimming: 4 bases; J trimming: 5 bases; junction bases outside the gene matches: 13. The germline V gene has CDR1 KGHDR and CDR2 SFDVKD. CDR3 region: CATSDPSLAGSRDTQYF. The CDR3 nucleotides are TGTGCCACCAGTGACCCCAGTTTAGCGGGGTCGCGAGATACGCAGTATTTT.

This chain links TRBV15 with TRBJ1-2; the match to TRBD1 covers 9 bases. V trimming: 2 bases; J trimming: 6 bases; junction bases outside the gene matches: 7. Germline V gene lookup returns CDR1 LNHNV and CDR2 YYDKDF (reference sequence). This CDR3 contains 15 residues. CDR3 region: CATSRNRGRGDGYTF. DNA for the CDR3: TGTGCCACCAGCAGAAACAGGGGGCGGGGGGATGGCTACACCTTC.

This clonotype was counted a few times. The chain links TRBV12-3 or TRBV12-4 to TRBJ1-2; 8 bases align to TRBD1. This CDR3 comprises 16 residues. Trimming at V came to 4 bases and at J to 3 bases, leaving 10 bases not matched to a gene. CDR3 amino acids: CASSSTTPRGHYGYTF. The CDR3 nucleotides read TGTGCCAGCAGTTCGACGACTCCCAGGGGGCACTATGGCTACACCTTC.

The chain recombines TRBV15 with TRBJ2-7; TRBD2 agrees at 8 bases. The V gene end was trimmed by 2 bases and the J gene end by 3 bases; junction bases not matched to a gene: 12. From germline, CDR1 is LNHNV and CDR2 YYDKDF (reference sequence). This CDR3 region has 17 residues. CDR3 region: CATSRSLNPSGGYEQYF. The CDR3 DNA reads TGTGCCACCAGCAGAAGCCTTAATCCCAGCGGGGGCTACGAGCAGTACTTC.

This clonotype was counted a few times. For the CDR3, the DNA is TGCGCCAGCAGCTTGGGAGGTGGCGGGACCGTCTACGAGCAGTACTTC. Translation gives CASSLGGGGTVYEQYF. This chain connects TRBV5-1 to TRBJ2-7, with D perhaps TRBD2 (6 bases). The CDR3 runs to 16 residues. V shed 0 bases and J shed 3 bases, with 16 bases lying between them. Germline V gene sequence: CDR1 SGHRS, CDR2 YFSETQ. The whole variable domain, remainder taken from reference TRBV5-1 and TRBJ2-7, is KAGVTQTPRYLIKTRGQQVTLSCSPISGHRSVSWYQQTPGQGLQFLFEYFSETQRNKGNFPGRFSGRQFSNSRSEMNVSTLELGDSALYLCASSLGGGGTVYEQYFGPGTRLTVT.

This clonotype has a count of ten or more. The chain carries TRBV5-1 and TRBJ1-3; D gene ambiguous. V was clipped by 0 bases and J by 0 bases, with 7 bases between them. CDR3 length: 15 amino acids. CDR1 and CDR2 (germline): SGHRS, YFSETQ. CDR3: CASSLGSDSGNTIYF. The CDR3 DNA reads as TGCGCCAGCAGCTTGGGGTCAGACTCTGGAAACACCATATATTTT.

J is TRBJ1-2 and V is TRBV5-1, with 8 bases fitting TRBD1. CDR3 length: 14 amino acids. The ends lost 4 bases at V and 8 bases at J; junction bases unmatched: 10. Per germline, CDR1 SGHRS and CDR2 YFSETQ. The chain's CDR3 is CASSDGQGPRGYTF. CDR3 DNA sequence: TGCGCCAGCAGCGACGGACAGGGCCCGAGAGGCTACACCTTC.

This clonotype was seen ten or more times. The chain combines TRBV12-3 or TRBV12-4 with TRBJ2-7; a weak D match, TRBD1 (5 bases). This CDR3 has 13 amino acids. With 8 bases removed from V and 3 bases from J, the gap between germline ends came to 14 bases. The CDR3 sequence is CASQWARDYEQYF. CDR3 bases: TGTGCCAGCCAGTGGGCCAGGGACTACGAGCAGTACTTC.

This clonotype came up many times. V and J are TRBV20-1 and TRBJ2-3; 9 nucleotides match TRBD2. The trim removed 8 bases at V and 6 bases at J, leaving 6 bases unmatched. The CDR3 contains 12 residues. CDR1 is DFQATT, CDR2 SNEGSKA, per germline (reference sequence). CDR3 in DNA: TGCAGTAGAGGGACTAGCTTGGATACGCAGTATTTT. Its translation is CSRGTSLDTQYF.

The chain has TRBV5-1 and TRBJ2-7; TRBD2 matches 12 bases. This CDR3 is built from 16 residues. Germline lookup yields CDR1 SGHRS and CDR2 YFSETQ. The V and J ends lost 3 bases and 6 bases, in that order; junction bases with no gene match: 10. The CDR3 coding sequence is TGCGCCAGCAGCTCGACACTAGCGGGAGGCCCGGCCGAGCAGTACTTC. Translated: CASSSTLAGGPAEQYF. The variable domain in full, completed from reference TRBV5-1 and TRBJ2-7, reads KAGVTQTPRYLIKTRGQQVTLSCSPISGHRSVSWYQQTPGQGLQFLFEYFSETQRNKGNFPGRFSGRQFSNSRSEMNVSTLELGDSALYLCASSSTLAGGPAEQYFGPGTRLTVT.

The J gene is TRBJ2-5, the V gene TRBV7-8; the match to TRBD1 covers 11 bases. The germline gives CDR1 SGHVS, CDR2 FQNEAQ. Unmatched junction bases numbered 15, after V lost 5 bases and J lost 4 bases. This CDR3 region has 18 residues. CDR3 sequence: CASSISYWTGGKLETQYF. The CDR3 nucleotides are TGTGCCAGCAGCATCTCGTACTGGACAGGGGGCAAACTAGAGACCCAGTACTTC.

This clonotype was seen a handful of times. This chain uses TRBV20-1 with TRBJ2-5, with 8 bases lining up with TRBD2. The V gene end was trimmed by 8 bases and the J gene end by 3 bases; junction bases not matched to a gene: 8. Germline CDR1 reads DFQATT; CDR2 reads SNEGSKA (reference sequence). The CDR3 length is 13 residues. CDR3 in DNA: TGCAGTCCCGGGGGGGGGCTAAAAGAGACCCAGTACTTC. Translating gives CSPGGGLKETQYF.

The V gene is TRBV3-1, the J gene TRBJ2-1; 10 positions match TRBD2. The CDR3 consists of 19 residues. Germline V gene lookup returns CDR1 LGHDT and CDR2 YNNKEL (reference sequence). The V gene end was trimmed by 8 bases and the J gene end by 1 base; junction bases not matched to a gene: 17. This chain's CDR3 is CASYSAGSSGSGSYNEQFF. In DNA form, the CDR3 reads TGTGCCAGCTACTCTGCGGGTTCTAGCGGGAGTGGGTCCTACAATGAGCAGTTCTTC.

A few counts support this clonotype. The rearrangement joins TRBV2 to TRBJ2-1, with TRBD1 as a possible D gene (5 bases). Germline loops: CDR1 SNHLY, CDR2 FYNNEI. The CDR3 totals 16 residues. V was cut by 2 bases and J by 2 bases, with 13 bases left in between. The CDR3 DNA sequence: TGTGCCAGCAGTGAATTGACTCAGGGTCCCTACAATGAGCAGTTCTTC. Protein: CASSELTQGPYNEQFF.

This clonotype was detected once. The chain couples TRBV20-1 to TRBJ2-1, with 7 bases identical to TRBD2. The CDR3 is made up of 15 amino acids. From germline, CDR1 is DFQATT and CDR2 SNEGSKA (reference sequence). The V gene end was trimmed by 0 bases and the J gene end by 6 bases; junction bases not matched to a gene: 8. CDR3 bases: TGCAGTGCTAGAGATTGGGAGGGGTGGTCCAATGAGCAGTTCTTC. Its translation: CSARDWEGWSNEQFF.

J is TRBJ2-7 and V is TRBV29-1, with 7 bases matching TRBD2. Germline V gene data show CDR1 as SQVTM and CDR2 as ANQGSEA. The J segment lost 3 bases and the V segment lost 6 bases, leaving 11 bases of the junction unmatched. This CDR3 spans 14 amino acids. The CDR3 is CSVVTGGVGYEQYF. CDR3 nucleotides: TGCAGCGTGGTTACGGGAGGCGTAGGCTACGAGCAGTACTTC.

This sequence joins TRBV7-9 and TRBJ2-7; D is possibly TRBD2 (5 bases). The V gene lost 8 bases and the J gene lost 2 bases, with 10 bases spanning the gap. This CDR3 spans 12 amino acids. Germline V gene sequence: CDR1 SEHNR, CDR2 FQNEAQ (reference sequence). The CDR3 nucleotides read TGTGCCAGCCTCGAACTAGCCTACGAGCAGTACTTC. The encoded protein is CASLELAYEQYF. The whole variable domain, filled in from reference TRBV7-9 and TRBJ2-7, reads DTGVSQNPRHKITKRGQNVTFRCDPISEHNRLYWYRQTLGQGPEFLTYFQNEAQLEKSRLLSDRFSAERPKGSFSTLEIQRTEQGDSAMYLCASLELAYEQYFGPGTRLTVT.

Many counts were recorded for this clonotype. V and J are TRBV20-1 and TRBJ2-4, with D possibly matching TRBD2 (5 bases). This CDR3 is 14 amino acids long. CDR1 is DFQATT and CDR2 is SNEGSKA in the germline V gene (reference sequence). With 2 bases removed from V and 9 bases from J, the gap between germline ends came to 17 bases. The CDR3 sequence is CSARPSGNGGIQYF. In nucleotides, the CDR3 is TGCAGTGCTAGACCCTCCGGGAACGGCGGCATTCAGTACTTC.

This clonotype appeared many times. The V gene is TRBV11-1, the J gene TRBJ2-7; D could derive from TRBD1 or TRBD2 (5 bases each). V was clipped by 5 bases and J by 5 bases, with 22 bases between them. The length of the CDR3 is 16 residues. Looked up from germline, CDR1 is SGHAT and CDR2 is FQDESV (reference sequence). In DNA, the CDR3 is TGTGCCAGCAGCGGGGGTTGGGCTGAACAAACCCACGAGCAGTACTTC. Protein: CASSGGWAEQTHEQYF. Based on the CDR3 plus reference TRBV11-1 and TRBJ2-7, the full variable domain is EAEVAQSPRYKITEKSQAVAFWCDPISGHATLYWYRQILGQGPELLVQFQDESVVDDSQLPKDRFSAERLKGVDSTLKIQPAELGDSAMYLCASSGGWAEQTHEQYFGPGTRLTVT.

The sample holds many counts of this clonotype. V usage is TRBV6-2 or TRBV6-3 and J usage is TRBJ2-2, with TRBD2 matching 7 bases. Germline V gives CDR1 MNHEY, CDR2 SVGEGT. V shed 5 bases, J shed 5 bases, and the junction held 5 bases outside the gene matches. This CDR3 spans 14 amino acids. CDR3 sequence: CASSLSGKTGELFF. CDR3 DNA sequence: TGTGCCAGCAGTCTGAGCGGGAAGACCGGGGAGCTGTTTTTT.

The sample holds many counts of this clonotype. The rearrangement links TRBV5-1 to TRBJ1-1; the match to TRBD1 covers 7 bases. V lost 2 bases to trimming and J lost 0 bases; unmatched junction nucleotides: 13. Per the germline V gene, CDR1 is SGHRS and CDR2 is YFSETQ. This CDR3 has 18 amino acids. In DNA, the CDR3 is TGCGCCAGCAGCTTAGGAAGGACAGGTCTGGCCTTGAACACTGAAGCTTTCTTT. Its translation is CASSLGRTGLALNTEAFF.

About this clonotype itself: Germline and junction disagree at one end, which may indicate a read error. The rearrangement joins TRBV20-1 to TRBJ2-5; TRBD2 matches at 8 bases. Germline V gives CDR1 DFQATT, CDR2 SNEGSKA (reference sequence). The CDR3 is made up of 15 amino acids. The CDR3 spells CRARPSGRVRETQYF. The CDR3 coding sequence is TGCAGAGCTAGACCCAGCGGGAGAGTCCGTGAGACCCAGTACTTC.

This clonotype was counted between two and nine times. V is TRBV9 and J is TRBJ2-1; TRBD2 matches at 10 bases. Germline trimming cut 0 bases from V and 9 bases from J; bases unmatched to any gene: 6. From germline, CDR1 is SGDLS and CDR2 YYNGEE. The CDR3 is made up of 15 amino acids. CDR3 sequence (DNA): TGTGCCAGCAGCGTAGTCTCAACTAGCGGGACTGAGCAGTTCTTC. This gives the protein CASSVVSTSGTEQFF.

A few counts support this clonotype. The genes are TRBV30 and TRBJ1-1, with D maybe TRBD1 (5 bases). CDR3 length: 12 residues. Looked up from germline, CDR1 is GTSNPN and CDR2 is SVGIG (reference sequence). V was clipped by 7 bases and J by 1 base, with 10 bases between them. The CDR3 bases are TGTGCCTTCTCCCAGGGGAACACTGAAGCTTTCTTT. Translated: CAFSQGNTEAFF.

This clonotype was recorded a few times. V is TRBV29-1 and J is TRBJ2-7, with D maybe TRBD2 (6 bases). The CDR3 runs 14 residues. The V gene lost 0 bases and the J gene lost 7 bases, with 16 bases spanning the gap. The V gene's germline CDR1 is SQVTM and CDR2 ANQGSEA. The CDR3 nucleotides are TGCAGCGTTGAAGATGTCGGGGGAATTGGGGAGCAGTACTTC. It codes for CSVEDVGGIGEQYF.

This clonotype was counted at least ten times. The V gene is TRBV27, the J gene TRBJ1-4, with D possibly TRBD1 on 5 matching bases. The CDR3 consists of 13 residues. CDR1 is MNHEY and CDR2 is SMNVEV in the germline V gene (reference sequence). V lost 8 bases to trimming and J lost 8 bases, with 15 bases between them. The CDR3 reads CASRPDRGEKLFF. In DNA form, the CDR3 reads TGTGCCAGCCGCCCCGACCGGGGCGAAAAACTGTTTTTT.

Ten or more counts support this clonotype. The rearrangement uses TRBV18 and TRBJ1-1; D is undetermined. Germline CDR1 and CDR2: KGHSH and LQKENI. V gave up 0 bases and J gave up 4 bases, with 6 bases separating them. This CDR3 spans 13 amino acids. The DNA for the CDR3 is TGTGCCAGCTCACCACCCGCGGGCACTGAAGCTTTCTTT. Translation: CASSPPAGTEAFF. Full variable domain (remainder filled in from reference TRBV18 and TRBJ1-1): NAGVMQNPRHLVRRRGQEARLRCSPMKGHSHVYWYRQLPEEGLKFMVYLQKENIIDESGMPKERFSAEFPKEGPSILRIQQVVRGDSAAYFCASSPPAGTEAFFGQGTRLTVV.

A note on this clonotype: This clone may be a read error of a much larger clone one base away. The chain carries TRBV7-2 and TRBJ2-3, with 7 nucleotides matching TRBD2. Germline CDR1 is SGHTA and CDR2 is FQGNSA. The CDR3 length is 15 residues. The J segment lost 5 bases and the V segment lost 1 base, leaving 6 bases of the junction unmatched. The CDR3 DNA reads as TGTGCCAGCAGCTTAGGGGGGGGGAGTCTAGATACGCAGTATTTT. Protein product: CASSLGGGSLDTQYF.